One T cell receptor (beta chain) is described in this entry. Its antigen is undetermined. MiXCR, applied by TCRdb to the reads, yields one record per CDR3 protein. The table lists roughly 150,000 distinct CDR3 sequences, less than 25% of them singletons, with about 10% in the top ten. The data derive from a study of T cell repertoires in cytomegalovirus infection. About the research overall: Indications came from public TCR beta signatures; they pointed to CMV infection and to a matching HLA type. Overall study findings and caveats: HLA-C-restricted CMV clonotypes gave the most frequent clonotype in two of eight donors.

The V and J ends lost 6 bases and 6 bases, in that order; junction bases with no gene match: 7. This CDR3 is built from 14 residues. The sequenced sample consisted of PBMCs. The clonotype was recovered from a human donor in good health (CMV status not recorded). Some clones in this sample may be carry-over from other donors' samples. V is TRBV12-3 or TRBV12-4 and J is TRBJ1-5; 8 positions match TRBD1. The DNA of the CDR3 is TGTGCCAGCAGCGACAGGGGAATAGGTCAGCCCCAGCATTTT. Translating it yields CASSDRGIGQPQHF.